This T cell receptor (beta chain) was documented in a study of response to subunit inactivated influenza vaccine. General study points: The authors suggested that every seasonal influenza vaccination recruits few new T cells.

Via MiXCR, TCRdb re-called the RT-PCR reads, giving one row per CDR3 protein. This table holds approximately 500,000 distinct CDR3 sequences, 14% found once. To note about this clonotype: The target antigen is unknown.

The sequence was collected from a man aged 45 to 65 who received an inactivated influenza vaccine. This specimen consisted of PBMCs from blood, obtained 11 to 12 days after vaccination.

The CDR3 loop is CASSRDRRDGYTF. The CDR3 nucleotides are TGTGCCAGCAGCCGGGACCGGAGGGATGGCTACACCTTC. The chain recombines TRBV7-2 with TRBJ1-2, with D perhaps matching TRBD1 (5 bases). Trimming took 5 bases from V and 6 from J, leaving 13 bases between them. The germline V gene has CDR1 SGHTA and CDR2 FQGNSA. The CDR3 is 13 amino acids.